Given below is one T cell receptor (beta chain) in context. This may be a read error, as it is one base from a much larger clone. The data originate from a study of tumor-infiltrating lymphocytes in primary liver carcinoma. cDNA specific to TCR beta was made from approximately 500 ng of total RNA, with a constant-region primer employed for priming. Nested multiplex PCR, run for three rounds with slightly modified ARM-PCR, yielded TCR beta libraries. A C-beta reverse primer was combined with TRBV1-TRBV30 forward primers in the first two PCR rounds, and each round had roughly 9 cycles. From the multiplex PCR reads, TCRdb called clonotypes with MiXCR, one entry per CDR3 protein. The sample lists 70,000 to 75,000 distinct CDR3 sequences; roughly two thirds were seen once. Unsorted bulk tissue (roughly 19-31 mg) underwent RNA and DNA co-extraction. This CDR3 is built from 16 residues. The germline gives CDR1 SEHNR, CDR2 FQNEAQ (reference sequence).

This chain uses TRBV7-9 with TRBJ2-1; tentatively, D is TRBD1 (6 bases). The sequencing sample was made of liver tumor tissue from sampling region 4. Documented subset: tumor region T4, right-lateral pole. This clonotype was obtained from a man aged 35 to 55 with primary liver carcinoma and hepatitis B virus infection. The chain's CDR3 is CASSSREGVRVNEHFF. CDR3 coding DNA: TGTGCCAGCAGCTCTCGTGAGGGGGTCAGGGTCAATGAGCACTTCTTC.